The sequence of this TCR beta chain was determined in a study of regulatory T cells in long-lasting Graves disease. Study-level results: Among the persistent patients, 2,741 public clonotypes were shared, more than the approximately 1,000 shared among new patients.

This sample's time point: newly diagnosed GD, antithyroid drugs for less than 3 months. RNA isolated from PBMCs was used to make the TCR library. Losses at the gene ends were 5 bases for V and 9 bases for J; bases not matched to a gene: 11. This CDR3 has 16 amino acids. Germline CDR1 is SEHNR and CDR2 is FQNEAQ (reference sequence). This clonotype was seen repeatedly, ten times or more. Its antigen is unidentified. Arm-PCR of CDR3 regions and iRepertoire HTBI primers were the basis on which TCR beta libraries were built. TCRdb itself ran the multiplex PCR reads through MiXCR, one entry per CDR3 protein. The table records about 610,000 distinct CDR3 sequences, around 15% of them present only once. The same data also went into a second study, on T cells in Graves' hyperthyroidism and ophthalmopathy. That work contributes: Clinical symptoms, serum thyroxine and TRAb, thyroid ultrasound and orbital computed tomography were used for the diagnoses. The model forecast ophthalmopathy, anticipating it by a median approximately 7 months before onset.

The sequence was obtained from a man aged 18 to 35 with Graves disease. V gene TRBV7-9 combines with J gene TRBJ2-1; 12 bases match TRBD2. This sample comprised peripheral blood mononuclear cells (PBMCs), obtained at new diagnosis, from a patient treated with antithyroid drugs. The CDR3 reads CASSNAASGRGGEQFF. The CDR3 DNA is TGTGCCAGCAGCAACGCGGCTAGCGGGAGGGGCGGTGAGCAGTTCTTC. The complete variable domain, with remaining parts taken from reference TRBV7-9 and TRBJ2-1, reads DTGVSQNPRHKITKRGQNVTFRCDPISEHNRLYWYRQTLGQGPEFLTYFQNEAQLEKSRLLSDRFSAERPKGSFSTLEIQRTEQGDSAMYLCASSNAASGRGGEQFFGPGTRLTVL.